This TCR beta chain was observed in a study of regulatory dendritic cells for organ transplantation. The overall study: Regulatory dendritic cells came from monocytes given vitamin D3 and IL-10.

Sorted T cells were CFSE-labeled and cultured 4 to 5 days with allogeneic regulatory or mature dendritic cells at 1:10. TCRdb's table, derived via immunoSEQ multiplex PCR, lists solely in-frame clones and lacks some. The sample lists fewer than 25,000 clones; roughly 85% were seen once. About this clone itself: What it recognizes is unknown.

Trimming took off 2 bases at V and 1 base at J, with 14 bases between the two ends. Per the germline V gene, CDR1 is SEHNR and CDR2 is FQNEAQ (reference sequence). The CDR3 runs to 17 residues. This rearrangement joins TRBV7-9 to TRBJ2-2; D is unclear. The sample was naive CD4+ T cells from blood cultured with regulatory dendritic cells. The subset is: CD45RA+ naive T cells. The TCR originated in a human donor in good health. In DNA form, the CDR3 reads TGTGCCAGCAGCTTATCTTATACGGATAAGAACACCGGGGAGCTGTTTTTT. This sequence encodes CASSLSYTDKNTGELFF.